This passage covers 9 T cell receptor beta chains from one sample sequenced in a study of Graves' ophthalmopathy and Graves' hyperthyroidism. TCR beta CDR3 regions were amplified from RNA transcripts. HTBI primers served in a first-round RT-PCR, which a second-round multiplex PCR followed. A single record per CDR3 protein comes from TCRdb applying MiXCR to the multiplex PCR reads. The sample lists about 230,000 distinct CDR3 sequences, less than 55% seen once, with roughly 45% in the top ten. Sequencing used peripheral blood. The receptors here all came from an adult man with Graves' ophthalmopathy.

This chain joins TRBV29-1 and TRBJ2-5; D is undetermined. The CDR3 loop spans 11 amino acids. Looked up from germline, CDR1 is SQVTM and CDR2 is ANQGSEA. Trimming cost V 1 base and J 5 bases, with 5 bases left between them. The CDR3 DNA sequence: TGCAGCGTTGAAGGGCTGGAGACCCAGTACTTC. Translating it yields CSVEGLETQYF.

This clonotype was detected a few times. V and J are TRBV2 and TRBJ1-1; no definite D call. CDR3 size: 15 residues. Per the germline V gene, CDR1 is SNHLY and CDR2 is FYNNEI. Trimming left V 5 bases short and J 3 bases short, with 16 bases between. CDR3 bases: TGTGCCAGCAGTACCTTCTGGGGTGAGGACACTGAAGCTTTCTTT. Translation gives CASSTFWGEDTEAFF.

The gene calls are TRBV7-8 and TRBJ1-2, with a tentative D call TRBD1 (5 bases). V shed 2 bases and J shed 8 bases, with 12 bases lying between them. The germline V gene encodes CDR1 SGHVS and CDR2 FQNEAQ. The CDR3 runs to 13 residues. The CDR3 DNA reads as TGTGCCAGCAGCTTAAATCCATCAGGGGGCTACACCTTC. As protein: CASSLNPSGGYTF.

The rearrangement joins TRBV20-1 to TRBJ2-2, with D unclear. The germline V and J ends were trimmed by 0 bases and 8 bases, with 7 bases remaining between them. CDR1 is DFQATT and CDR2 is SNEGSKA in the germline V gene (reference sequence). There are 12 residues in the CDR3. The CDR3 here is CSARESTGELFF. The CDR3 bases are TGCAGTGCTAGAGAATCGACGGGGGAGCTGTTTTTT.

The chain is built from TRBV19 and TRBJ2-2, with D possibly being TRBD2 (6 bases). Trimming pared 4 bases from V and 4 bases from J, leaving 13 bases between. The CDR3 sequence is 15 residues long. In germline, CDR1 is LNHDA, CDR2 SQIVND (reference sequence). The CDR3 spells CASSTRDFRTGELFF. CDR3 DNA sequence: TGTGCCAGTAGTACCCGGGACTTCCGCACCGGGGAGCTGTTTTTT.

J is TRBJ2-7 and V is TRBV20-1, with 9 bases that match TRBD1. V was pared by 6 bases and J by 4 bases, with 7 bases of the junction left unmatched. The CDR3 extends over 13 amino acids. Germline V CDR1 and CDR2: DFQATT, SNEGSKA (reference sequence). CDR3 in amino acids: CSALRDRAYEQYF. CDR3 coding DNA: TGCAGTGCCCTCCGGGACAGGGCTTACGAGCAGTACTTC.

This chain joins TRBV19 and TRBJ2-7; TRBD1 matches 7 bases. Trimming at V came to 5 bases and at J to 6 bases, leaving 25 bases not matched to a gene. The CDR3 spans 19 residues. From germline, CDR1 is LNHDA and CDR2 SQIVND (reference sequence). The CDR3 DNA sequence: TGTGCCAGTAGTCTAATCCAGCGACCGACAGGGTGGTCCGTCGGCGAGCAGTACTTC. It yields the protein CASSLIQRPTGWSVGEQYF. Full variable domain (remainder filled in from reference TRBV19 and TRBJ2-7): DGGITQSPKYLFRKEGQNVTLSCEQNLNHDAMYWYRQDPGQGLRLIYYSQIVNDFQKGDIAEGYSVSREKKESFPLTVTSAQKNPTAFYLCASSLIQRPTGWSVGEQYFGPGTRLTVT.

Turning to this clonotype: A much larger clone differs from this one at a single base, so this may be a read error. This chain connects TRBV29-1 to TRBJ2-2; D remains unclear. Germline assignment: CDR1 SQVTM and CDR2 ANQGSEA. The CDR3 is made up of 13 amino acids. Trimming cost V 6 bases and J 6 bases, with 14 bases left between them. The CDR3 here is CSVISLWAGELFF. CDR3 DNA: TGCAGCGTCATTTCCCTATGGGCCGGGGAGCTGTTTTTT.

This chain uses TRBV19 with TRBJ1-6; possibly TRBD1 for D (6 bases). Trimming removed 3 bases at V and 9 bases at J, with 12 bases between. Germline assignment: CDR1 LNHDA and CDR2 SQIVND (reference sequence). The CDR3 consists of 14 residues. Here the CDR3 reads CASSIGGGGSPLHF. In DNA, the CDR3 is TGTGCCAGTAGTATTGGAGGGGGAGGTTCACCCCTCCACTTT. The full variable domain, completed using reference TRBV19 and TRBJ1-6, is DGGITQSPKYLFRKEGQNVTLSCEQNLNHDAMYWYRQDPGQGLRLIYYSQIVNDFQKGDIAEGYSVSREKKESFPLTVTSAQKNPTAFYLCASSIGGGGSPLHFGNGTRLTVT.